Below are 25 T cell receptor beta chains sequenced from a single sample in a study of blood T cell repertoires in COVID-19. Produced via immunoSEQ multiplex PCR; TCRdb's table is partial and in-frame only. In the table there are around 130,000 clones, approximately 83% of which are singletons. The sequencing sample was made of peripheral blood. The receptors shown here come from a man aged 35 to 55 with active or convalescent COVID-19.

This clone appeared a few times. This chain uses TRBV19 with TRBJ2-7; TRBD1 might be the D (6 bases). CDR3 size: 15 residues. Germline CDR1 reads LNHDA; CDR2 reads SQIVND (reference sequence). V dropped 3 bases and J dropped 0 bases, with 12 bases sitting between them. CDR3 residues: CASSIDRMSSYEQYF. As DNA, the CDR3 is TGTGCCAGTAGTATTGACAGGATGAGCTCCTACGAGCAGTACTTC.

V gene TRBV5-1 combines with J gene TRBJ2-5; D is unclear. With 2 bases removed from V and 5 bases from J, the gap between germline ends came to 4 bases. The germline CDR1 and CDR2 sequences are SGHRS and YFSETQ. CDR3 length: 11 amino acids. This CDR3 reads CASSFLETQYF. CDR3 bases: TGCGCCAGCAGCTTTCTGGAGACCCAGTACTTC.

The chain is built from TRBV5-5 and TRBJ2-2; D is possibly TRBD2 (6 bases). Trimming took 0 bases from V and 1 from J, leaving 7 bases between them. The CDR3 has 15 amino acids. Per the germline V gene, CDR1 is SGHKS and CDR2 is YYEKEE (reference sequence). The chain's CDR3 is CASSLEGLNTGELFF. As DNA, the CDR3 is TGTGCCAGCAGCTTGGAGGGACTGAACACCGGGGAGCTGTTTTTT.

The chain recombines TRBV6-4 with TRBJ2-3; 12 bases align to TRBD2. This CDR3 is built from 16 residues. Trimming cost V 2 bases and J 2 bases; bases outside gene matches: 2. Germline V lookup: CDR1 MRHNA, CDR2 SNTAGT. The CDR3 here is CASSDGTSGHTDTQYF. CDR3 coding DNA: TGTGCCAGCAGTGACGGGACTAGCGGGCACACAGATACGCAGTATTTT.

Only one count was recorded for this clone. The chain recombines TRBV12-3 or TRBV12-4 with TRBJ1-2, with 9 bases lining up with TRBD1. The CDR3 covers 12 residues. Trimming at V came to 4 bases and at J to 7 bases, leaving 1 base not matched to a gene. The CDR3 region is CASSWDRAGYTF. CDR3 DNA: TGTGCCAGCAGTTGGGACAGGGCTGGCTACACCTTC.

This chain uses TRBV11-1 with TRBJ2-7, with D possibly being TRBD1 (6 bases). Deletions cut 7 bases from V and 0 bases from J, with 16 bases between. The CDR3 length is 15 residues. Germline CDR1 reads SGHAT; CDR2 reads FQDESV (reference sequence). CDR3 in amino acids: CASKMDSPTSYEQYF. CDR3 DNA: TGTGCCAGCAAGATGGACAGTCCAACCTCCTACGAGCAGTACTTC. Full variable domain (remainder filled in from reference TRBV11-1 and TRBJ2-7): EAEVAQSPRYKITEKSQAVAFWCDPISGHATLYWYRQILGQGPELLVQFQDESVVDDSQLPKDRFSAERLKGVDSTLKIQPAELGDSAMYLCASKMDSPTSYEQYFGPGTRLTVT.

The chain combines TRBV7-9 with TRBJ2-3; TRBD2 is a possible D gene (5 bases). Trimming left V 3 bases short and J 4 bases short, with 14 bases between. Germline CDR1 reads SEHNR; CDR2 reads FQNEAQ (reference sequence). This CDR3 is built from 15 residues. The CDR3 DNA sequence: TGTGCCAGCAGCTTCGGACTCGCACCGTCAGATACGCAGTATTTT. Its translation: CASSFGLAPSDTQYF.

The chain links TRBV6-6 to TRBJ2-7, with 9 bases matching TRBD2. Per germline, CDR1 MNHNY and CDR2 SVGAGI (reference sequence). V lost 0 bases and J lost 3; bases outside the gene matches: 6. This CDR3 comprises 16 residues. The chain's CDR3 is CASSYSSSGILYEQYF. CDR3 DNA sequence: TGTGCCAGCAGTTACTCGTCTAGCGGGATTCTCTACGAGCAGTACTTC.

This clone has just a few counts. The rearrangement joins TRBV5-6 to TRBJ1-5; tentative D call: TRBD1 (5 bases). Trimming shortened V by 0 bases and J by 0 bases, and 7 bases separated the two germline ends. In germline, CDR1 is SGHDT, CDR2 YYEEEE. There are 15 residues in the CDR3. The chain's CDR3 is CASSLAGYSNQPQHF. CDR3 coding DNA: TGTGCCAGCAGCTTGGCAGGGTATAGCAATCAGCCCCAGCATTTT.

V and J are TRBV3-1 (or the pseudogene TRBV3-2) and TRBJ1-2; TRBD1 is a possible D gene (6 bases). The CDR3 is made up of 15 amino acids. Per the germline V gene, CDR1 is LGHDT and CDR2 is YNNKEL (reference sequence). Between the trimmed V and J ends, which lost 3 bases and 2 bases, there was a span of 13 bases. The CDR3 nucleotides read TGTGCCAGCAGCCATTTAGACAGGCTGAACTATGGCTACACCTTC. Encoded protein: CASSHLDRLNYGYTF.

This chain uses TRBV5-1 with TRBJ1-1; D is perhaps TRBD1 (5 bases). This CDR3 comprises 13 residues. Germline V CDR1 and CDR2: SGHRS, YFSETQ. V lost 5 bases and J lost 1, with 9 bases in between. The CDR3 sequence is CASSATANTEAFF. As DNA, the CDR3 is TGCGCCAGCAGTGCGACAGCGAACACTGAAGCTTTCTTT.

This chain joins TRBV10-1 and TRBJ2-1, with D possibly TRBD1 on 5 matching bases. This CDR3 is built from 14 residues. The germline CDR1 and CDR2 sequences are WNHNN and SYGVQD (reference sequence). V lost 7 bases and J 6 bases, leaving 16 bases between the germline ends. CDR3 sequence reads: CASICRLRGNEQFF. In DNA, the CDR3 is TGCGCCAGCATTTGTCGTCTAAGGGGCAATGAGCAGTTCTTC.

This chain uses TRBV4-1 with TRBJ1-4; TRBD1 agrees at 10 bases. Germline V CDR1 and CDR2: MGHRA, YSYEKL. The CDR3 length is 21 residues. Unmatched junction bases numbered 14, after V lost 1 base and J lost 0 bases. The CDR3 coding sequence is TGCGCCAGCAGCCAAGGCTGGACAGGGACAGGGGCCTTTGCAACTAATGAAAAACTGTTTTTT. It encodes CASSQGWTGTGAFATNEKLFF.

The rearrangement links TRBV5-5 to TRBJ1-6; D is ambiguous. The V and J ends lost 0 bases and 9 bases respectively, with 13 bases between them. The CDR3 has 15 residues. Per the germline V gene, CDR1 is SGHKS and CDR2 is YYEKEE (reference sequence). The CDR3 bases are TGTGCCAGCAGCTTGGCAATCCAAGAGGGTTCACCCCTCCACTTT. Its protein product is CASSLAIQEGSPLHF.

The count of this clone is one. The gene calls are TRBV27 and TRBJ1-6; TRBD1 aligns across 8 bases. Per germline, CDR1 MNHEY and CDR2 SMNVEV (reference sequence). Unmatched junction bases numbered 10, after V lost 6 bases and J lost 0 bases. This CDR3 is built from 18 residues. The DNA for the CDR3 is TGTGCCAGCAGCCAAAAGCCAGGGGGCAGCTCCTATAATTCACCCCTCCACTTT. It encodes CASSQKPGGSSYNSPLHF.

A few counts support this clone. The chain carries TRBV4-2 and TRBJ2-1; TRBD2 matches 7 bases. The CDR3 has 14 residues. The germline V gene encodes CDR1 LGHNA and CDR2 YNFKEQ. V shed 4 bases and J 10 bases; nucleotides not matched to a gene: 10. This CDR3 is CASSRPAGGGEQFF. CDR3 bases: TGTGCCAGCAGCCGCCCAGCTGGGGGAGGGGAGCAGTTCTTC.

This chain connects TRBV9 to TRBJ2-3, with 8 bases aligning to TRBD1. Trimming removed 4 bases from V and 8 bases from J; junction bases left unmatched: 12. CDR3 size: 15 residues. Germline values: CDR1 SGDLS, CDR2 YYNGEE. The CDR3 sequence is CASSPPGQGHGTQYF. In DNA, the CDR3 is TGTGCCAGCAGCCCCCCCGGACAGGGCCACGGTACGCAGTATTTT.

This clone has only one observation. The chain carries TRBV4-1 and TRBJ2-3, with 10 bases fitting TRBD1. The J segment lost 2 bases and the V segment lost 0 bases, leaving 5 bases of the junction unmatched. The CDR3 extends over 17 amino acids. Germline V gene data show CDR1 as MGHRA and CDR2 as YSYEKL. The CDR3 region is CASSQEGTGAVTDTQYF. CDR3 coding DNA: TGCGCCAGCAGCCAAGAGGGGACAGGGGCGGTCACAGATACGCAGTATTTT.

This clone has just one count. The chain carries TRBV19 and TRBJ1-4; 8 nucleotides align to TRBD1. Unmatched junction bases numbered 8, after V lost 1 base and J lost 10 bases. The CDR3 sequence is 15 residues long. Per the germline V gene, CDR1 is LNHDA and CDR2 is SQIVND (reference sequence). The CDR3 is CASSIVPGQGAKLFF. CDR3 nucleotides: TGTGCCAGTAGTATAGTGCCGGGGCAGGGGGCAAAACTGTTTTTT.

This clone occurred a few times. The rearrangement links TRBV4-1 to TRBJ2-7; TRBD2 matches at 7 bases. Looked up from germline, CDR1 is MGHRA and CDR2 is YSYEKL. The CDR3 length is 14 residues. The V and J ends lost 4 bases and 2 bases, in that order; junction bases with no gene match: 5. The CDR3 bases are TGCGCCAGCAGCCCCCGGGAGGTTACCTACGAGCAGTACTTC. It encodes CASSPREVTYEQYF.

This clone was picked up one time. The chain is built from TRBV10-3 and TRBJ2-7; tentatively, D is TRBD1 (5 bases). The CDR3 covers 15 residues. Trimming pared 5 bases from V and 2 bases from J, leaving 16 bases between. Germline V gene sequence: CDR1 ENHRY, CDR2 SYGVKD. The CDR3 region is CAISPRVFGTYEQYF. The CDR3 coding sequence is TGTGCCATCAGTCCCAGGGTGTTTGGGACCTACGAGCAGTACTTC.

The chain joins TRBV5-1 to TRBJ2-2; tentative D call: TRBD1 (6 bases). The CDR3 has 17 residues. With 0 bases removed from V and 3 bases from J, the gap between germline ends came to 15 bases. CDR1 is SGHRS, CDR2 YFSETQ, per germline. This CDR3 is CASSLAPLGADTGELFF. The CDR3 DNA reads TGCGCCAGCAGCTTGGCCCCCTTGGGGGCGGACACCGGGGAGCTGTTTTTT. The full variable domain, its missing parts supplied by reference TRBV5-1 and TRBJ2-2, is KAGVTQTPRYLIKTRGQQVTLSCSPISGHRSVSWYQQTPGQGLQFLFEYFSETQRNKGNFPGRFSGRQFSNSRSEMNVSTLELGDSALYLCASSLAPLGADTGELFFGEGSRLTVL.

The rearrangement links TRBV7-2 to TRBJ2-1; the match to TRBD2 covers 7 bases. This CDR3 comprises 15 residues. With 3 bases clipped from V and 6 bases from J, the junction kept 8 bases outside the gene matches. The germline gives CDR1 SGHTA, CDR2 FQGNSA. Here the CDR3 DNA reads TGTGCCAGCAGCTTGGGGCGGGGGTCAAGCAATGAGCAGTTCTTC. The encoded protein is CASSLGRGSSNEQFF.

This clone was detected only once. This chain connects TRBV11-2 to TRBJ2-1; TRBD1 might be the D (6 bases). CDR1 is SGHAT and CDR2 is FQNNGV in the germline V gene. The CDR3 sequence is 15 residues long. V gave up 1 base and J gave up 3 bases, with 10 bases separating them. In DNA form, the CDR3 reads TGTGCCAGCAGCTTAGGGGGGCTTGGCTACAATGAGCAGTTCTTC. Protein product: CASSLGGLGYNEQFF.

The V and J genes are TRBV6-5 and TRBJ1-3, with 7 nucleotides matching TRBD1. Germline CDR1 and CDR2: MNHEY and SVGAGI. The V gene end was trimmed by 5 bases and the J gene end by 0 bases; junction bases not matched to a gene: 4. The CDR3 is 15 amino acids. The CDR3 reads CASSRRGSSGNTIYF. CDR3 bases: TGTGCCAGCAGTCGCAGGGGGTCCTCTGGAAACACCATATATTTT.